These 5 T cell receptor beta chains originate from one sample sequenced in a study of T cell repertoires in cytomegalovirus infection. MiXCR, applied by TCRdb to the reads, yields one record per CDR3 protein. The sample yields a few hundred thousand distinct CDR3 sequences, over 7.5% seen once. The sequenced sample was PBMCs. These receptors were collected from a human donor in good health (CMV status not recorded). Some clones in this sample may be carry-over from other donors' samples.

The chain combines TRBV27 with TRBJ2-7; TRBD2 aligns across 7 bases. This CDR3 has 14 residues. V dropped 6 bases and J dropped 2; count of bases not matched to a gene: 7. The V gene's germline CDR1 is MNHEY and CDR2 SMNVEV (reference sequence). The DNA of the CDR3 is TGTGCCAGCAGGTCAGCGGGACTTCCCTACGAGCAGTACTTC. Amino acids: CASRSAGLPYEQYF.

There are many counts of this clonotype. The chain combines TRBV10-3 with TRBJ1-5; 7 nucleotides agree with TRBD1. The V segment lost 4 bases and the J segment 0 bases; nucleotides outside the gene matches: 3. Germline CDR1 ENHRY, CDR2 SYGVKD. The CDR3 runs to 15 residues. CDR3 protein: CAISAGQYSNQPQHF. In DNA, the CDR3 is TGTGCCATCAGTGCGGGACAGTATAGCAATCAGCCCCAGCATTTT.

This clonotype was counted ten times or more. The chain combines TRBV7-2 with TRBJ1-5; D is uncertain. CDR3 size: 15 residues. Deletions cut 0 bases from V and 7 bases from J, with 13 bases between. The germline CDR1 and CDR2 sequences are SGHTA and FQGNSA. The CDR3 DNA reads as TGTGCCAGCAGCTTAGCCCAAGGCTCGGGGCAGCCCCAGCATTTT. It is translated as CASSLAQGSGQPQHF.

This chain links TRBV19 with TRBJ2-6; D remains ambiguous. V was shortened by 1 base and J by 0 bases, with 4 bases between the two germline ends. CDR1 is LNHDA, CDR2 SQIVND, per germline (reference sequence). This CDR3 is built from 15 residues. The CDR3 DNA reads as TGTGCCAGTAGTATAGTGAGCTCTGGGGCCAACGTCCTGACTTTC. It is translated as CASSIVSSGANVLTF.

V usage is TRBV20-1 and J usage is TRBJ2-5; perhaps TRBD1 as D (5 bases). The V end was cut by 5 bases, the J end by 1 base, with 20 bases between. In germline, CDR1 is DFQATT, CDR2 SNEGSKA (reference sequence). The CDR3 contains 16 residues. The CDR3 sequence: CSALGRDKFPQETQYF. In DNA, the CDR3 is TGCAGTGCTCTGGGCAGGGATAAGTTCCCCCAAGAGACCCAGTACTTC.